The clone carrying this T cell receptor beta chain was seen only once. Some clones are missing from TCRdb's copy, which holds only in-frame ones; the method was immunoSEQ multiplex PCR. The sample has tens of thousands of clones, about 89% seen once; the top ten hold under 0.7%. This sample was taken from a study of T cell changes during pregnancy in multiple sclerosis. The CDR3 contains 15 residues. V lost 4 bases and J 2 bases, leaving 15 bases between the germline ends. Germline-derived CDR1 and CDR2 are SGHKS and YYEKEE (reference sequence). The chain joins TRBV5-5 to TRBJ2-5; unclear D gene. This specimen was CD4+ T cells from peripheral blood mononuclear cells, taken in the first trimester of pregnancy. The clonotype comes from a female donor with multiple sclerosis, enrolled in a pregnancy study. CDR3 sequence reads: CASSPRPQAQETQYF. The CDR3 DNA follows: TGTGCCAGCAGCCCCAGGCCCCAGGCACAAGAGACCCAGTACTTC.